One sample yielded the 30 T cell receptor beta chains listed below, sequenced in a study of blood T cells in healthy people across ages. Primed by a sample-barcoded 5' primer and a J-beta primer mix, a second PCR proceeded for about 6 to 11 cycles. MiXCR, run by TCRdb on the 5' RACE reads, gives a single entry per CDR3 protein. The sample records 910,000 or so distinct CDR3 sequences, approximately 50% being singletons. The sample consisted of blood. The source of these receptors is a woman aged 60-75 years in good health.

The chain uses TRBV6-2 or TRBV6-3 and TRBJ2-3; 15 nucleotides agree with TRBD2. In germline, CDR1 is MNHEY, CDR2 SVGEGT. This CDR3 is built from 15 residues. Unmatched junction bases numbered 11, after V lost 7 bases and J lost 12 bases. CDR3 amino acids: CASTDGLAGGARQYF. The DNA of the CDR3 is TGTGCCAGCACCGACGGACTAGCGGGAGGGGCACGACAGTATTTT.

The chain has TRBV3-1 and TRBJ1-1, with 8 bases aligning to TRBD1. The CDR3 spans 16 residues. V lost 2 bases, J lost 6 bases, and 11 bases stayed unmatched. Germline assignment: CDR1 LGHDT and CDR2 YNNKEL (reference sequence). This chain's CDR3 is CASSQRPRTGISEAFF. Here the CDR3 DNA reads TGTGCCAGCAGCCAAAGGCCTAGGACAGGGATCTCTGAAGCTTTCTTT.

The sample holds a few counts of this clonotype. J is TRBJ2-7 and V is TRBV28; TRBD1 agrees at 7 bases. The germline CDR1 and CDR2 sequences are MDHEN and SYDVKM. V lost 6 bases and J lost 2; bases outside the gene matches: 4. The CDR3 has 13 residues. CDR3 DNA: TGTGCCAGCAGAACAGGGGCGACCTACGAGCAGTACTTC. This encodes CASRTGATYEQYF.

About this clonotype itself: The junction departs from the called germline gene at one end, perhaps through a read error. This chain links TRBV24-1 with TRBJ2-7; D is unclear. CDR1 and CDR2 from the germline V gene are KGHDR and SFDVKD. This CDR3 has 14 amino acids. The CDR3 DNA reads as TGTGTCACCAGTGATAGGAAGAGCTCCTACGAGCGGTACTTC. It encodes CVTSDRKSSYERYF.

This clonotype was seen only a few times. V is TRBV5-1 and J is TRBJ1-4; 8 bases fit TRBD1. The CDR3 consists of 19 residues. The V gene end was trimmed by 4 bases and the J gene end by 0 bases; junction bases not matched to a gene: 14. Germline assignment: CDR1 SGHRS and CDR2 YFSETQ. This CDR3 is CASSLRASTGGATNEKLFF. CDR3 DNA sequence: TGCGCCAGCAGCCTTCGCGCAAGTACAGGGGGAGCAACTAATGAAAAACTGTTTTTT.

The chain joins TRBV30 to TRBJ1-6; no firm D call. This CDR3 contains 16 residues. Trimming removed 2 bases from V and 7 bases from J, with 18 bases in between. In germline, CDR1 is GTSNPN, CDR2 SVGIG (reference sequence). CDR3 amino acids: CAWSHQRPERNSPLHF. CDR3 DNA sequence: TGTGCCTGGAGTCACCAGCGTCCTGAACGAAATTCACCCCTCCACTTT.

CDR3 in amino acids: CASQTDRSDPSSTDTQYF. Here the CDR3 DNA reads TGCGCCAGTCAAACCGACAGGTCAGACCCCTCGAGCACAGATACGCAGTATTTT. The rearrangement joins TRBV5-1 to TRBJ2-3; D may be TRBD1 (6 bases). V lost 8 bases to trimming and J lost 0 bases, with 25 bases between them. This CDR3 has 18 amino acids. In germline, CDR1 is SGHRS, CDR2 YFSETQ. The variable domain in full, with the rest retrieved from reference TRBV5-1 and TRBJ2-3, is KAGVTQTPRYLIKTRGQQVTLSCSPISGHRSVSWYQQTPGQGLQFLFEYFSETQRNKGNFPGRFSGRQFSNSRSEMNVSTLELGDSALYLCASQTDRSDPSSTDTQYFGPGTRLTVL.

The chain is built from TRBV2 and TRBJ1-2, with D perhaps matching TRBD1 (5 bases). Trimming cost V 5 bases and J 7 bases, with 11 bases left between them. The CDR3 sequence is 12 residues long. The V gene's germline CDR1 is SNHLY and CDR2 FYNNEI. The CDR3 spells CASSSDISGYTF. CDR3 nucleotides: TGTGCCAGCAGTTCGGACATTTCTGGCTACACCTTC.

This rearrangement joins TRBV6-5 to TRBJ1-2; 9 bases fit TRBD1. This CDR3 region has 14 residues. The germline V gene encodes CDR1 MNHEY and CDR2 SVGAGI. J gave up 6 bases and V 5 bases, and 7 bases lay outside the gene matches. CDR3 nucleotides: TGTGCCAGCAGTAGTACAGGGGGCCAGAATGGCTACACCTTC. Encoded protein: CASSSTGGQNGYTF.

This clonotype was counted at least ten times. This chain connects TRBV12-3 or TRBV12-4 to TRBJ2-4; 9 nucleotides align to TRBD2. The CDR3 sequence is 15 residues long. Trimming took 3 bases from V and 0 from J; bases not matched to a gene: 0. The CDR3 reads CASSFSGRAKNIQYF. The CDR3 DNA is TGTGCCAGCAGTTTTAGCGGGAGAGCCAAAAACATTCAGTACTTC.

This chain joins TRBV4-2 and TRBJ1-2; 10 bases line up with TRBD1. V lost 4 bases to trimming and J lost 4 bases; unmatched junction nucleotides: 6. Per germline, CDR1 LGHNA and CDR2 YNFKEQ. The CDR3 spans 15 residues. The CDR3 nucleotides read TGTGCCAGCAGCCGCGACAGGGGGCCTGTCTATGGCTACACCTTC. The encoded protein is CASSRDRGPVYGYTF.

The rearrangement uses TRBV6-1 and TRBJ2-7; D is undetermined. The J call may be mistaken, given a closer DNA end match to TRBJ2-5. This CDR3 is 13 amino acids long. The germline V gene encodes CDR1 MNHNS and CDR2 SASEGT. CDR3 coding DNA: TGTGCCAGCAGTGATTTGGAGATCGGGACCCAGTACTTC. Amino acids: CASSDLEIGTQYF.

The CDR3 spells CASSYVWQETQYF. In nucleotides, the CDR3 is TGTGCCAGCAGTTACGTGTGGCAAGAGACCCAGTACTTC. The chain employs TRBV6-5 and TRBJ2-5; D is uncertain. Germline CDR1 MNHEY, CDR2 SVGAGI. Trimming left V 2 bases short and J 2 bases short, with 6 bases between. The CDR3 runs to 13 residues.

In this sample, this clonotype turned up once. V usage is TRBV28 and J usage is TRBJ2-1; maybe TRBD1 (5 bases). The CDR3 loop spans 17 amino acids. The germline gives CDR1 MDHEN, CDR2 SYDVKM. Between the trimmed V and J ends, which lost 5 bases and 0 bases, there was a span of 17 bases. CDR3 sequence: CASSPSRSGHSYNEQFF. DNA for the CDR3: TGTGCCAGCAGTCCGTCTCGTTCCGGACACTCCTACAATGAGCAGTTCTTC.

This rearrangement joins TRBV6-2 or TRBV6-3 to TRBJ2-6; TRBD1 aligns across 8 bases. After removal of 7 bases from V and 0 bases from J, the junction contained 5 bases not matched to a gene. Germline loops: CDR1 MNHEY, CDR2 SVGEGT. The CDR3 length is 16 residues. CDR3 bases: TGTGCCAGCACCAGGGGGCTCGCCTCTGGGGCCAACGTCCTGACTTTC. Encoded protein: CASTRGLASGANVLTF.

This rearrangement joins TRBV25-1 to TRBJ2-3; tentatively, D is TRBD1 (6 bases). Germline V lookup: CDR1 MGHDK, CDR2 SYGVNS. Trimming took 6 bases from V and 1 from J, leaving 11 bases between them. This CDR3 is built from 14 residues. The CDR3 protein is CASRGGAGTDTQYF. CDR3 sequence (DNA): TGTGCCAGCAGAGGGGGAGCGGGCACAGATACGCAGTATTTT. Full variable domain (remainder filled in from reference TRBV25-1 and TRBJ2-3): EADIYQTPRYLVIGTGKKITLECSQTMGHDKMYWYQQDPGMELHLIHYSYGVNSTEKGDLSSESTVSRIRTEHFPLTLESARPSHTSQYLCASRGGAGTDTQYFGPGTRLTVL.

The chain links TRBV5-6 to TRBJ2-5; 7 nucleotides agree with TRBD1. This CDR3 contains 15 residues. Trimming took 4 bases from V and 2 from J; bases not matched to a gene: 8. CDR1 and CDR2 (germline): SGHDT, YYEEEE. CDR3 residues: CASSKTGTVQETQYF. The DNA of the CDR3 is TGTGCCAGCAGCAAAACCGGGACAGTACAAGAGACCCAGTACTTC.

CDR3 amino acids: CSAEGLAAPYNEQFF. As DNA, the CDR3 is TGCAGTGCTGAAGGGCTAGCGGCACCCTACAATGAGCAGTTCTTC. The chain has TRBV20-1 and TRBJ2-1; 7 nucleotides align to TRBD2. CDR1 and CDR2 from the germline V gene are DFQATT and SNEGSKA (reference sequence). V was clipped by 5 bases and J by 2 bases; unmatched bases: 9. The CDR3 totals 15 residues.

This clonotype was seen a handful of times. This sequence joins TRBV7-6 and TRBJ2-7; D is perhaps TRBD2 (6 bases). Germline loops: CDR1 SGHVS, CDR2 FNYEAQ. CDR3 length equals 12 residues. With 2 bases removed from V and 5 bases from J, the gap between germline ends came to 7 bases. CDR3 DNA sequence: TGTGCCAGCAGCTTATGGGAGGACGAGCAGTACTTC. Translating gives CASSLWEDEQYF.

This clonotype was recorded once. The CDR3 coding sequence is TGCAGTGCTAGAGGGAACAAGGATGGGAAAGCTTTCTTT. Amino acids: CSARGNKDGKAFF. The chain has TRBV20-1 and TRBJ1-1; D is ambiguous. Germline lookup yields CDR1 DFQATT and CDR2 SNEGSKA (reference sequence). The CDR3 length is 13 residues. V was clipped by 1 base and J by 9 bases, with 15 bases between them.

This chain links TRBV6-1 with TRBJ2-7, with 15 bases lining up with TRBD2. CDR3 length: 15 residues. Germline values: CDR1 MNHNS, CDR2 SASEGT. This chain's CDR3 is CAGTSGRYGSYEQYF. The DNA for the CDR3 is TGTGCAGGGACTAGCGGGAGGTACGGCTCCTACGAGCAGTACTTC.

This clonotype was detected only a few times. The rearrangement links TRBV6-2 or TRBV6-3 to TRBJ1-2; 8 bases align to TRBD1. This CDR3 is 14 amino acids long. Germline CDR1 is MNHEY and CDR2 is SVGEGT. V shed 7 bases, J shed 8 bases, and the junction held 12 bases outside the gene matches. In DNA, the CDR3 is TGTGCCAGCAACCCGGACAGGGCCTTTCGGGGCTACACCTTC. This sequence encodes CASNPDRAFRGYTF.

CDR3 residues: CASSQETSGSVQETQYF. The CDR3, as DNA: TGCGCCAGCAGCCAAGAGACTAGCGGGAGTGTGCAAGAGACCCAGTACTTC. The chain uses TRBV4-1 and TRBJ2-5; 12 bases line up with TRBD2. Trimming cost V 0 bases and J 2 bases; bases outside gene matches: 4. This CDR3 has 17 residues. Germline values: CDR1 MGHRA, CDR2 YSYEKL.

This clonotype appeared a few times. CDR3 DNA sequence: TGTGCCAGCAGCGTAGACAGGGATGTAGAGAGTGTTCAGTACTTC. This encodes CASSVDRDVESVQYF. This chain links TRBV28 with TRBJ2-4; the match to TRBD1 covers 7 bases. CDR1 is MDHEN and CDR2 is SYDVKM in the germline V gene. The CDR3 has 15 residues. V lost 6 bases to trimming and J lost 11 bases; unmatched junction nucleotides: 16.

The chain is built from TRBV7-3 and TRBJ2-1; possibly TRBD1 for D (6 bases). Germline CDR1 reads SGHTA; CDR2 reads FQGTGA. V was trimmed by 5 bases and J by 8 bases, leaving 13 bases between them. The length of the CDR3 is 13 residues. CDR3 sequence: CASSGGAGDEQFF. CDR3 nucleotides: TGTGCCAGCAGCGGCGGAGCAGGGGATGAGCAGTTCTTC.

This chain links TRBV5-1 with TRBJ2-5; a weak D match, TRBD2 (5 bases). Germline CDR1 and CDR2: SGHRS and YFSETQ. The CDR3 spans 14 residues. Trimming pared 4 bases from V and 5 bases from J, leaving 15 bases between. The CDR3 reads CASSPDPEVETQYF. CDR3 nucleotides: TGCGCCAGCAGCCCCGACCCGGAGGTTGAGACCCAGTACTTC. Full variable domain (rest looked up from reference TRBV5-1 and TRBJ2-5): KAGVTQTPRYLIKTRGQQVTLSCSPISGHRSVSWYQQTPGQGLQFLFEYFSETQRNKGNFPGRFSGRQFSNSRSEMNVSTLELGDSALYLCASSPDPEVETQYFGPGTRLLVL.

The rearrangement links TRBV12-3 or TRBV12-4 to TRBJ2-7, with D possibly matching TRBD2 (5 bases). The DNA end is more similar to TRBJ2-4, so the J call may be wrong. The length of the CDR3 is 14 residues. The CDR3 DNA reads TGTGCCAGCAGTTTCCGGACTCCCACCAACATTCAGTACTTC. Protein: CASSFRTPTNIQYF.

The chain employs TRBV12-3 or TRBV12-4 and TRBJ2-1; the D is unclear. The CDR3 loop spans 12 amino acids. V shed 8 bases and J shed 15 bases, with 20 bases lying between them. The CDR3 spells CASGPRRAQWFF. CDR3 sequence (DNA): TGTGCCAGCGGTCCCCGAAGGGCCCAATGGTTCTTC.

This chain links TRBV7-9 with TRBJ2-1; tentative D call: TRBD2 (6 bases). Per the germline V gene, CDR1 is SEHNR and CDR2 is FQNEAQ (reference sequence). The CDR3 is 14 amino acids. V was shortened by 3 bases and J by 10 bases, with 16 bases between the two germline ends. The chain's CDR3 is CASSLTGTPWEQFF. The CDR3 DNA reads TGTGCCAGCAGCTTGACTGGGACTCCGTGGGAGCAGTTCTTC. The full variable domain, completed using reference TRBV7-9 and TRBJ2-1, is DTGVSQNPRHKITKRGQNVTFRCDPISEHNRLYWYRQTLGQGPEFLTYFQNEAQLEKSRLLSDRFSAERPKGSFSTLEIQRTEQGDSAMYLCASSLTGTPWEQFFGPGTRLTVL.

This chain joins TRBV20-1 and TRBJ2-7; 10 positions agree with TRBD2. The V and J ends lost 6 bases and 2 bases, in that order; junction bases with no gene match: 10. CDR1 and CDR2 from the germline V gene are DFQATT and SNEGSKA (reference sequence). The CDR3 extends over 15 amino acids. The DNA of the CDR3 is TGCAGTGCCAACTCCGGACTAGCGGTTACCTACGAGCAGTACTTC. Residues: CSANSGLAVTYEQYF.